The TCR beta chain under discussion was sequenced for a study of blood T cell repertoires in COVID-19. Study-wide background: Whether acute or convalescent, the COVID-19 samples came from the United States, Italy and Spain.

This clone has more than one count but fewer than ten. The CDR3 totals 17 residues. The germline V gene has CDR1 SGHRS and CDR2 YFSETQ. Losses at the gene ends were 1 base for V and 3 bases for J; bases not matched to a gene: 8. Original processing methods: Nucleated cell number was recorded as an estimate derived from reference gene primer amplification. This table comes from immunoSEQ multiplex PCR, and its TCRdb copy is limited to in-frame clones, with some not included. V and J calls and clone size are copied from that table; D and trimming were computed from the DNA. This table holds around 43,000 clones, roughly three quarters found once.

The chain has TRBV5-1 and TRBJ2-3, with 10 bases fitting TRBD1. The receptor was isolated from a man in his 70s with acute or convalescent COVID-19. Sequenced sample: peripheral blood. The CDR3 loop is CASSLRGQGGKTDTQYF. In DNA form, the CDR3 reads TGCGCCAGCAGCTTGAGAGGACAGGGGGGGAAAACAGATACGCAGTATTTT.